These 29 T cell receptor beta chains originate from one sample sequenced in a study of control samples from healthy donors and cancer patients. Assay used: immunoSEQ multiplex PCR; TCRdb lists only in-frame clones, some missing. The sample has over 100,000 clones, roughly 90% seen once. Specimen: blood. The origin of the receptors is a man between 18 and 35 years old in good health.

This clone was observed a single time. V usage is TRBV2 and J usage is TRBJ1-3; D may be TRBD1 (5 bases). The CDR3 has 15 amino acids. V lost 7 bases and J 1 base, leaving 14 bases between the germline ends. Per the germline V gene, CDR1 is SNHLY and CDR2 is FYNNEI. CDR3 DNA: TGTGCCAGCACTCCGGGACGGATTTCTGGAAACACCATATATTTT. It specifies CASTPGRISGNTIYF. The full variable domain, its missing parts supplied by reference TRBV2 and TRBJ1-3, is EPEVTQTPSHQVTQMGQEVILRCVPISNHLYFYWYRQILGQKVEFLVSFYNNEISEKSEIFDDQFSVERPDGSNFTLKIRSTKLEDSAMYFCASTPGRISGNTIYFGEGSWLTVV.

This chain connects TRBV2 to TRBJ1-4, with D possibly being TRBD1 (5 bases). Germline CDR1 SNHLY, CDR2 FYNNEI. V was trimmed by 7 bases and J by 4 bases, leaving 19 bases between them. The CDR3 spans 16 residues. The CDR3 protein is CASTLGERNYNEKLFF. CDR3 nucleotide sequence: TGTGCCAGCACCCTGGGGGAGAGGAACTATAATGAAAAACTGTTTTTT. The full variable domain, rest sourced from reference TRBV2 and TRBJ1-4, is EPEVTQTPSHQVTQMGQEVILRCVPISNHLYFYWYRQILGQKVEFLVSFYNNEISEKSEIFDDQFSVERPDGSNFTLKIRSTKLEDSAMYFCASTLGERNYNEKLFFGSGTQLSVL.

The chain has TRBV5-4 and TRBJ2-3; TRBD2 matches 9 bases. The V gene's germline CDR1 is SGHNT and CDR2 YYREEE (reference sequence). CDR3 length equals 16 residues. Germline trimming cut 9 bases from V and 6 bases from J; bases unmatched to any gene: 17. DNA for the CDR3: TGTGCCATCACCCTTCGGCTAGCGGGGACATTGGATACGCAGTATTTT. Translating it yields CAITLRLAGTLDTQYF.

Concerning this clone itself: The sample holds other DNA sequences that translate to the same CDR3. The genes are TRBV14 and TRBJ2-3; 8 bases agree with TRBD2. The ends lost 1 base at V and 4 bases at J; junction bases unmatched: 4. Germline lookup yields CDR1 SGHDN and CDR2 FVKESK. The CDR3 is 15 amino acids. The CDR3 coding sequence is TGTGCCAGCAGCCAAGTTACTAGCGGCGCAGATACGCAGTATTTT. Protein product: CASSQVTSGADTQYF. The full variable domain, its missing parts supplied by reference TRBV14 and TRBJ2-3, is EAGVTQFPSHSVIEKGQTVTLRCDPISGHDNLYWYRRVMGKEIKFLLHFVKESKQDESGMPNNRFLAERTGGTYSTLKVQPAELEDSGVYFCASSQVTSGADTQYFGPGTRLTVL.

As to this clone: Sequence at one end of the junction differs from germline and may be a read error. This chain uses TRBV29-1 with TRBJ1-1; 8 bases are shared with TRBD1. CDR3 length: 12 amino acids. Germline V gives CDR1 SQVTM, CDR2 ANQGSEA. The CDR3 DNA is TGCAGCGTTGATCGACGGACAGGGTTTGGTTATTTT. Its translation is CSVDRRTGFGYF.

V and J are TRBV6-5 and TRBJ1-3, with D unresolved. Looked up from germline, CDR1 is MNHEY and CDR2 is SVGAGI. The length of the CDR3 is 14 residues. V was clipped by 6 bases and J by 0 bases, with 9 bases between them. The chain's CDR3 is CASSRRSSGNTIYF. CDR3 sequence (DNA): TGTGCCAGCAGCAGACGGAGCTCTGGAAACACCATATATTTT.

This chain connects TRBV3-1 (or the pseudogene TRBV3-2) to TRBJ1-2, with a possible D match to TRBD1 (6 bases). The CDR3 is 13 amino acids. V was trimmed by 6 bases and J by 3 bases, leaving 11 bases between them. Looked up from germline, CDR1 is LGHDT and CDR2 is YNNKEL (reference sequence). CDR3 region: CASSFRGDYGYTF. CDR3 sequence (DNA): TGTGCCAGCAGTTTCAGGGGTGACTATGGCTACACCTTC.

The chain joins TRBV28 to TRBJ2-3; 9 nucleotides line up with TRBD1. V trimming: 1 base; J trimming: 0 bases; junction bases outside the gene matches: 5. This CDR3 spans 17 amino acids. CDR1 and CDR2 from the germline V gene are MDHEN and SYDVKM. The CDR3 region is CASSLLGQGPSTDTQYF. CDR3 coding DNA: TGTGCCAGCAGTTTATTGGGACAGGGCCCTAGCACAGATACGCAGTATTTT.

This rearrangement joins TRBV6-5 to TRBJ1-2; 7 positions agree with TRBD1. This CDR3 has 12 residues. CDR1 and CDR2 (germline): MNHEY, SVGAGI. Unmatched junction bases numbered 5, after V lost 6 bases and J lost 7 bases. The CDR3 spells CASRETGFGYTF. The CDR3 DNA is TGTGCCAGCAGAGAGACAGGGTTTGGCTACACCTTC.

This chain joins TRBV3-1 (or the pseudogene TRBV3-2) and TRBJ2-1, with TRBD2 matching over 15 bases. CDR1 LGHDT and CDR2 YNNKEL come from the germline V gene (reference sequence). V lost 3 bases and J lost 8; bases outside the gene matches: 20. CDR3 length: 21 amino acids. The DNA of the CDR3 is TGTGCCAGCAGCCACCCCCCGGGACTAGCGGGGGGCCACTCTTGGGTCCATGAGCAGTTCTTC. This gives the protein CASSHPPGLAGGHSWVHEQFF.

A single count supports this clone. This chain joins TRBV6-6 and TRBJ2-5; 13 bases match TRBD2. The CDR3 runs to 20 residues. The V gene end was trimmed by 5 bases and the J gene end by 2 bases; junction bases not matched to a gene: 17. Looked up from germline, CDR1 is MNHNY and CDR2 is SVGAGI (reference sequence). The DNA for the CDR3 is TGTGCCAGCAGTCCTCGGACTAGCGGGGGAACCGGCAGCAGGCAAGAGACCCAGTACTTC. Translated, it gives CASSPRTSGGTGSRQETQYF.

V gene TRBV27 combines with J gene TRBJ2-1, with D maybe TRBD1 (5 bases). From germline, CDR1 is MNHEY and CDR2 SMNVEV (reference sequence). V was clipped by 0 bases and J by 7 bases, with 7 bases between them. The CDR3 spans 13 residues. CDR3 DNA sequence: TGTGCCAGCAGTTTATCGGGGCCTAATGAGCAGTTCTTC. It yields the protein CASSLSGPNEQFF.

The chain couples TRBV20-1 to TRBJ1-2, with no clear D. Germline values: CDR1 DFQATT, CDR2 SNEGSKA (reference sequence). This CDR3 spans 14 amino acids. With 3 bases removed from V and 3 bases from J, the gap between germline ends came to 14 bases. The CDR3 sequence: CSASTITLDYGYTF. CDR3 coding DNA: TGCAGTGCTAGTACCATAACGTTAGACTATGGCTACACCTTC.

This clone was counted only a few times. The rearrangement links TRBV13 to TRBJ2-3, with 9 bases fitting TRBD1. Germline lookup yields CDR1 PRHDT and CDR2 FYEKMQ (reference sequence). The CDR3 covers 16 residues. V dropped 3 bases and J dropped 5; count of bases not matched to a gene: 9. The CDR3 sequence is CASSFKPTGGGDTQYF. The CDR3 DNA reads TGTGCCAGCAGCTTTAAACCGACAGGGGGTGGAGATACGCAGTATTTT.

This clone showed up many times. The chain is built from TRBV3-1 (or the pseudogene TRBV3-2) and TRBJ1-2; tentative D call: TRBD1 (5 bases). The CDR3 extends over 14 amino acids. V lost 0 bases, J lost 7 bases, and 12 bases lay in between. The germline CDR1 and CDR2 sequences are LGHDT and YNNKEL (reference sequence). This chain's CDR3 is CASSQDERGGGYTF. The CDR3 nucleotides are TGTGCCAGCAGCCAAGACGAGAGGGGAGGTGGCTACACCTTC.

J is TRBJ2-7 and V is TRBV6-1; no clear D. Germline V CDR1 and CDR2: MNHNS, SASEGT. V was clipped by 2 bases and J by 4 bases, with 0 bases between them. This CDR3 has 10 residues. The CDR3 loop reads CASSEYEQYF. In DNA form, the CDR3 reads TGTGCCAGCAGTGAATACGAGCAGTACTTC.

The V call is TRBV15, the J call TRBJ2-2; TRBD2 agrees at 13 bases. Germline lookup yields CDR1 LNHNV and CDR2 YYDKDF (reference sequence). This CDR3 contains 18 residues. V was pared by 5 bases and J by 7 bases, with 13 bases of the junction left unmatched. The CDR3 protein is CATSRLPTSGGAIGELFF. CDR3 nucleotides: TGTGCCACCAGCCGGCTTCCTACTAGCGGGGGGGCTATCGGGGAGCTGTTTTTT.

The V and J genes are TRBV19 and TRBJ1-1; D is undetermined. The CDR3 is 15 residues long. Germline CDR1 and CDR2: LNHDA and SQIVND (reference sequence). V gave up 3 bases and J gave up 4 bases, with 15 bases separating them. This CDR3 is CASSMGSGSGTEAFF. The CDR3 DNA is TGTGCCAGTAGTATGGGGTCTGGGTCCGGCACTGAAGCTTTCTTT.

This chain uses TRBV9 with TRBJ2-1; D may be TRBD2 (5 bases). Trimming left V 0 bases short and J 7 bases short, with 14 bases between. Germline CDR1 reads SGDLS; CDR2 reads YYNGEE. CDR3 length: 15 amino acids. The CDR3 coding sequence is TGTGCCAGCAGCGTAGGTCGAGCGGCGTTAAATGAGCAGTTCTTC. Translation gives CASSVGRAALNEQFF.

This clone was detected only a few times. The genes are TRBV2 and TRBJ2-7; TRBD2 is a possible D gene (6 bases). V lost 6 bases, J lost 2 bases, and 8 bases lay in between. The CDR3 consists of 12 residues. Germline V lookup: CDR1 SNHLY, CDR2 FYNNEI. The CDR3 DNA is TGTGCCAGCAGACTAGCCGCCTACGAGCAGTACTTC. This translates into CASRLAAYEQYF.

The chain uses TRBV15 and TRBJ2-1, with TRBD2 identical over 7 bases. The V segment lost 9 bases and the J segment 8 bases; nucleotides outside the gene matches: 10. The germline CDR1 and CDR2 sequences are LNHNV and YYDKDF (reference sequence). The CDR3 covers 13 residues. Written as DNA, the CDR3 is TGTGCCACTATCGGACTAGAGCTTGATGAGCAGTTCTTC. This codes for CATIGLELDEQFF.

The rearrangement uses TRBV5-1 and TRBJ1-3; 8 positions match TRBD1. Germline loops: CDR1 SGHRS, CDR2 YFSETQ. The CDR3 extends over 16 amino acids. The V and J ends lost 0 bases and 0 bases, in that order; junction bases with no gene match: 2. CDR3 residues: CASSLETGGSGNTIYF. The CDR3 DNA reads as TGCGCCAGCAGCTTGGAAACAGGGGGCTCTGGAAACACCATATATTTT.

This clone has just a few counts. Here the CDR3 DNA reads TGTGCCAGTAGTATCCCACGGCAGCCCCAGCATTTT. This sequence encodes CASSIPRQPQHF. V usage is TRBV19 and J usage is TRBJ1-5; D not certain. Germline V gene lookup returns CDR1 LNHDA and CDR2 SQIVND (reference sequence). Trimming pared 3 bases from V and 7 bases from J, leaving 7 bases between. This CDR3 is built from 12 residues.

J is TRBJ2-7 and V is TRBV2; 11 nucleotides align to TRBD1. The junction had 8 bases not matched to a gene; V was cut back by 6 bases and J by 7 bases. The CDR3 runs 14 residues. Germline-derived CDR1 and CDR2 are SNHLY and FYNNEI. The DNA of the CDR3 is TGTGCCAGCAGGGTGGGACAGGGGGGGTTGGAGCAGTACTTC. Translated: CASRVGQGGLEQYF. The whole variable domain, remainder taken from reference TRBV2 and TRBJ2-7, is EPEVTQTPSHQVTQMGQEVILRCVPISNHLYFYWYRQILGQKVEFLVSFYNNEISEKSEIFDDQFSVERPDGSNFTLKIRSTKLEDSAMYFCASRVGQGGLEQYFGPGTRLTVT.

This clone was detected once. This chain joins TRBV25-1 and TRBJ1-1; D remains unclear. V was shortened by 3 bases and J by 4 bases, with 18 bases between the two germline ends. The CDR3 totals 16 residues. The V gene's germline CDR1 is MGHDK and CDR2 SYGVNS. The CDR3 nucleotides read TGTGCCAGCAGTGAGGGGTCGGGTGACGGGGTCACTGAAGCTTTCTTT. Its translation: CASSEGSGDGVTEAFF.

This sequence joins TRBV18 and TRBJ1-5; 9 bases line up with TRBD1. CDR1 and CDR2 from the germline V gene are KGHSH and LQKENI. Losses at the gene ends were 2 bases for V and 4 bases for J; bases not matched to a gene: 3. The CDR3 totals 15 residues. This chain's CDR3 is CASSPGTGTNQPQHF. In DNA, the CDR3 is TGTGCCAGCTCACCAGGGACAGGGACAAATCAGCCCCAGCATTTT.

V and J are TRBV2 and TRBJ1-3; D gene ambiguous. The CDR3 has 12 amino acids. Germline V gene sequence: CDR1 SNHLY, CDR2 FYNNEI. Trimming pared 8 bases from V and 0 bases from J, leaving 5 bases between. CDR3: CASGDSGNTIYF. The CDR3, as DNA: TGTGCCAGCGGGGACTCTGGAAACACCATATATTTT.

The genes are TRBV5-1 and TRBJ2-2; TRBD2 matches 10 bases. The germline CDR1 and CDR2 sequences are SGHRS and YFSETQ. The trim removed 4 bases at V and 5 bases at J, leaving 14 bases unmatched. The CDR3 length is 18 residues. As DNA, the CDR3 is TGCGCCAGCAGCGAGTCTCTAGCGGGGGCGGCCGTAACCGGGGAGCTGTTTTTT. Its translation is CASSESLAGAAVTGELFF.

This clone occurred a few times. V gene TRBV6-5 combines with J gene TRBJ1-4; 8 nucleotides match TRBD1. With V trimmed by 4 bases and J by 8 bases, 3 bases remained unmatched. CDR1 is MNHEY and CDR2 is SVGAGI in the germline V gene. The CDR3 sequence is 13 residues long. CDR3 DNA sequence: TGTGCCAGCAGTTCGAACAGGGGGGAAAAACTGTTTTTT. This codes for CASSSNRGEKLFF.